This TCR beta chain originates from a study of blood T cell repertoires in COVID-19. Study background: Material from acute and convalescent COVID-19 was sourced from the United States, Italy and Spain.

Repertoires were generated with immunoSEQ multiplex PCR, while TCRdb's copy carries only in-frame clones and drops some. The data contain around 170,000 clones, about 86% of them singletons. The CDR3 loop spans 15 amino acids. Germline loops: CDR1 SGHRS, CDR2 YFSETQ. V trimming: 3 bases; J trimming: 7 bases; junction bases outside the gene matches: 9. Material for sequencing was peripheral blood. J is TRBJ1-2 and V is TRBV5-1, with 10 bases fitting TRBD1. The receptor was isolated from a man aged 50 to 59 with active or convalescent COVID-19. CDR3 amino acids: CASSWTGQGSGGYTF. CDR3 nucleotides: TGCGCCAGCAGCTGGACGGGACAGGGGAGCGGTGGCTACACCTTC.